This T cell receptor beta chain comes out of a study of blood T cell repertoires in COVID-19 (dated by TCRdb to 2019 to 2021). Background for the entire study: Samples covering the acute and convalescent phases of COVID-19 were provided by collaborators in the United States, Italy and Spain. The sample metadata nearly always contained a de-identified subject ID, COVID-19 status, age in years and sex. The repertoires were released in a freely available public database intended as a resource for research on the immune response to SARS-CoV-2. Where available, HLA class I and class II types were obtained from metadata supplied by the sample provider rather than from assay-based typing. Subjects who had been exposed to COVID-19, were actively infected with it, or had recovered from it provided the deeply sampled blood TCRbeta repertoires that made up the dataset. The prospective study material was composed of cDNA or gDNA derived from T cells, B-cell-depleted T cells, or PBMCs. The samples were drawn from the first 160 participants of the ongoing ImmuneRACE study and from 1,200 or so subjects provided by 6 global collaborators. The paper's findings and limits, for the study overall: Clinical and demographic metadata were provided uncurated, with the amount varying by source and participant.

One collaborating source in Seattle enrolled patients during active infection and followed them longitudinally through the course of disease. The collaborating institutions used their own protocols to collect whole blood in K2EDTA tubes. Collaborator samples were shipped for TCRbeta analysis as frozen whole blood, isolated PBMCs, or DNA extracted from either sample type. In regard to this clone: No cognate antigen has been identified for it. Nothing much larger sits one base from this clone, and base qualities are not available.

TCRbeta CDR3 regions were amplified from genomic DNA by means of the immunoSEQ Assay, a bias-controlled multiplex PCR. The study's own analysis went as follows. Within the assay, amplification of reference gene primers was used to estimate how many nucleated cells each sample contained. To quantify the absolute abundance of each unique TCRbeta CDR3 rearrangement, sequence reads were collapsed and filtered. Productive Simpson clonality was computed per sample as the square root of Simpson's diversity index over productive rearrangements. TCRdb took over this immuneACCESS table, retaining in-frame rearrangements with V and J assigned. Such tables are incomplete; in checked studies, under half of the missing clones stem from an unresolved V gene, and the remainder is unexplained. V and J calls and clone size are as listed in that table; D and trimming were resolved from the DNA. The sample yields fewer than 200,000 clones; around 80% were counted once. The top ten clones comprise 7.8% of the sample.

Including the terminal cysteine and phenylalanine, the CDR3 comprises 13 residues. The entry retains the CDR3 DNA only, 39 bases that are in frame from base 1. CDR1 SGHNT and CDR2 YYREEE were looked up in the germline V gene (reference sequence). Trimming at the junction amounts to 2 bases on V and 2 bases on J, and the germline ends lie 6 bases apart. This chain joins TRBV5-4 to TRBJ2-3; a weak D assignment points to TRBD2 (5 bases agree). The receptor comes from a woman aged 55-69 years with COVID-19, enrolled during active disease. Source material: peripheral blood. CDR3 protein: CASSFGVTDTQYF. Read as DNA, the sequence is TGTGCCAGCAGCTTCGGGGTCACAGATACGCAGTATTTT.